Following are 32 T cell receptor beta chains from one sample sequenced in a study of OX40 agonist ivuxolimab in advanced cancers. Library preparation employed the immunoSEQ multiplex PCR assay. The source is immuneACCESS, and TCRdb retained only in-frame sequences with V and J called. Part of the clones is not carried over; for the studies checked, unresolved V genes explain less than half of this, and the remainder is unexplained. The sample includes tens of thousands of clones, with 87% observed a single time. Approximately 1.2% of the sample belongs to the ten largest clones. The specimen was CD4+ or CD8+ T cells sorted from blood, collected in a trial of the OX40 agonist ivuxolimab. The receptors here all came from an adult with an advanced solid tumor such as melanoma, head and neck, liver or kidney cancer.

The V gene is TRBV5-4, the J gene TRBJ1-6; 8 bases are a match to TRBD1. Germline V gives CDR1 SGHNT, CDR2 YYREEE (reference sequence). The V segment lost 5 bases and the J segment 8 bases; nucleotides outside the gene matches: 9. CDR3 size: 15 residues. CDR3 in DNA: TGTGCCAGCAGTCCTACAGGGGGGTTCGATTCACCCCTCCACTTT. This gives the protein CASSPTGGFDSPLHF.

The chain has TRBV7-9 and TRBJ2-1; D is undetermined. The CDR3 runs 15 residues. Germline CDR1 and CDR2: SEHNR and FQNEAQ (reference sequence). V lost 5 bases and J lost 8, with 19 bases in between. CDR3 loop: CASSPRPGIVDEQFF. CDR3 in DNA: TGTGCCAGCAGCCCCCGGCCTGGAATCGTCGATGAGCAGTTCTTC.

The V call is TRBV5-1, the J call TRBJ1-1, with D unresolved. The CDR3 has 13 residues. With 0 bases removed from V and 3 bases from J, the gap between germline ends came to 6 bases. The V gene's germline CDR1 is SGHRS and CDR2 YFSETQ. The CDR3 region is CASSLDGYTEAFF. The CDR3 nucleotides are TGCGCCAGCAGCTTGGACGGATACACTGAAGCTTTCTTT.

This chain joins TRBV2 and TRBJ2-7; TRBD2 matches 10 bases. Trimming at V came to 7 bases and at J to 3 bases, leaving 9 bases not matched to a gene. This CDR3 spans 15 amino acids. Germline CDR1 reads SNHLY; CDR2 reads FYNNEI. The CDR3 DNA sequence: TGTGCCAGCATCGGGGCTAGCGGGAGTTTCTACGAGCAGTACTTC. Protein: CASIGASGSFYEQYF.

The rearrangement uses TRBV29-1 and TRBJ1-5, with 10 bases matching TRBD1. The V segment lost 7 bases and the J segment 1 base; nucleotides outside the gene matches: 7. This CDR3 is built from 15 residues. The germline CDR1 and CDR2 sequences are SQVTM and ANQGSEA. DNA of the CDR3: TGCAGCGCTTCGACAGGGGGCGGAAGCAATCAGCCCCAGCATTTT. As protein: CSASTGGGSNQPQHF.

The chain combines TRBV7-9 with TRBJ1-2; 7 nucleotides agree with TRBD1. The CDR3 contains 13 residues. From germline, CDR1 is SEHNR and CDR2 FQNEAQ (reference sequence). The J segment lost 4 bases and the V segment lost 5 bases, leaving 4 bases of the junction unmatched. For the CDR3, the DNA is TGTGCCAGCAGCCGGGACAGTCTCTATGGCTACACCTTC. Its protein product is CASSRDSLYGYTF.

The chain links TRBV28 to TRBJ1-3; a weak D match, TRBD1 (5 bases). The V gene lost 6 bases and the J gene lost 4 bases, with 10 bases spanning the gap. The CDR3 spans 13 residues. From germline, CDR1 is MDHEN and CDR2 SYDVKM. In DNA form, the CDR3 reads TGTGCCAGCAGAAGACAGTCGGGAAACACCATATATTTT. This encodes CASRRQSGNTIYF.

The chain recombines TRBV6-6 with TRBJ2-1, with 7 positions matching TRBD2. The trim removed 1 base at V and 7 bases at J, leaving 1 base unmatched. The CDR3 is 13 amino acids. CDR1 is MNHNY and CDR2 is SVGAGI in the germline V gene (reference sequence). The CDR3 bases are TGTGCCAGCAGTTACTGGCGGGAGAATGAGCAGTTCTTC. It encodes CASSYWRENEQFF.

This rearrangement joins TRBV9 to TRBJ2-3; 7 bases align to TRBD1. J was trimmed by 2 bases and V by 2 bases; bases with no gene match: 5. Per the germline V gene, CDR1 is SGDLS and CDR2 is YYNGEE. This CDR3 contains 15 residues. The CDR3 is CASSVGQENTDTQYF. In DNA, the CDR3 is TGTGCCAGCAGCGTCGGACAGGAGAACACAGATACGCAGTATTTT.

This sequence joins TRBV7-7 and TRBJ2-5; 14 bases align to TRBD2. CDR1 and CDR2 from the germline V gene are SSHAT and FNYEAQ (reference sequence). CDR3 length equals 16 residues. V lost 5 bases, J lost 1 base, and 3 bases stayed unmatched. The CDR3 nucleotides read TGTGCCAGCAGCGCGGGACTAGCGGGAGCCCAAGAGACCCAGTACTTC. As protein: CASSAGLAGAQETQYF.

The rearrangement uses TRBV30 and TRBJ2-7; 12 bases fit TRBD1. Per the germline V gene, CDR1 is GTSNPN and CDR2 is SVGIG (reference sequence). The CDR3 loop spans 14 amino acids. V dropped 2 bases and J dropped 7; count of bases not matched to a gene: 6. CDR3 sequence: CAWSRDRGRGEQYF. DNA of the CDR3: TGTGCCTGGAGTAGGGACAGGGGGCGAGGGGAGCAGTACTTC.

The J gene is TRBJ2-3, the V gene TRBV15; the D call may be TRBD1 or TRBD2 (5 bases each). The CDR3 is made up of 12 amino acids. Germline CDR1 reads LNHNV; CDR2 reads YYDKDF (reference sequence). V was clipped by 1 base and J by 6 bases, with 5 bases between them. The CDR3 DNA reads TGTGCCACCAGCAGAGGGGGGGATACGCAGTATTTT. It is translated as CATSRGGDTQYF.

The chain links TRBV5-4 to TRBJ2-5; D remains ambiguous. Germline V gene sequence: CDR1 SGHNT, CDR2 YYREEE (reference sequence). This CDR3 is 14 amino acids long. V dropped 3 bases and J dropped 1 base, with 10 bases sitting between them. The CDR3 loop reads CASSYDRRQETQYF. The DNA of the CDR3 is TGTGCCAGCAGCTACGACCGCCGCCAAGAGACCCAGTACTTC.

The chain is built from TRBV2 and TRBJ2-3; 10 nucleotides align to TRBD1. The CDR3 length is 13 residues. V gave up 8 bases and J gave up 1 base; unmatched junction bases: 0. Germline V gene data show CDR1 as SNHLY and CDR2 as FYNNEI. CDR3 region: CASGQGGTDTQYF. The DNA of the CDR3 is TGTGCCAGCGGACAGGGGGGCACAGATACGCAGTATTTT.

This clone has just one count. CDR3 bases: TGTGCCAGCAGCCCATCCCCGGGACAGGGGGAGACCCAGTACTTC. Protein sequence: CASSPSPGQGETQYF. The chain joins TRBV4-2 to TRBJ2-5, with 10 positions matching TRBD1. V dropped 4 bases and J dropped 5; count of bases not matched to a gene: 7. This CDR3 region has 15 residues. The germline gives CDR1 LGHNA, CDR2 YNFKEQ.

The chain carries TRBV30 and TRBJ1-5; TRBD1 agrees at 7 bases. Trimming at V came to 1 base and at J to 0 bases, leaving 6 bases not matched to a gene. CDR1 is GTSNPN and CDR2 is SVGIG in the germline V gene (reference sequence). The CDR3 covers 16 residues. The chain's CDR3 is CAWSARTGYSNQPQHF. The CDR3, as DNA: TGTGCCTGGAGTGCCCGGACAGGTTATAGCAATCAGCCCCAGCATTTT.

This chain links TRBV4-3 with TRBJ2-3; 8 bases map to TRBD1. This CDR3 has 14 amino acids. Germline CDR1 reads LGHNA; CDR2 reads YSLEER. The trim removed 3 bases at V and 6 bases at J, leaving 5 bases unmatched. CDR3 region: CASSQDRDGDTQYF. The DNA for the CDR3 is TGCGCCAGCAGCCAGGACAGGGACGGGGATACGCAGTATTTT.

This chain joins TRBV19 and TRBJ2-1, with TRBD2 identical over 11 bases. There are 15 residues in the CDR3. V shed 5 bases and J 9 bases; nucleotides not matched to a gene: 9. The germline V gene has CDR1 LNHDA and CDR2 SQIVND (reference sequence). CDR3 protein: CASSPLAGADGEQFF. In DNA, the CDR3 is TGTGCCAGTAGTCCACTAGCGGGAGCCGACGGTGAGCAGTTCTTC.

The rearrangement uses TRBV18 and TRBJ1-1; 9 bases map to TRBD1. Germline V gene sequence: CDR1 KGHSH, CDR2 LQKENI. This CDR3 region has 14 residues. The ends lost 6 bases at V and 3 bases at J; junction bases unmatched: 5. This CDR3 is CASSHDRGDTEAFF. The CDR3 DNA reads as TGTGCCAGCTCCCACGACAGGGGGGACACTGAAGCTTTCTTT.

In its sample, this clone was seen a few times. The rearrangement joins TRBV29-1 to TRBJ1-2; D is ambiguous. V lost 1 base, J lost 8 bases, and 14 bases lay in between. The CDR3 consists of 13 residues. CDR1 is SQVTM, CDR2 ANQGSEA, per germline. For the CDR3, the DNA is TGCAGCGTTGAAGGGGTGGAGAGCTGGGGCTACACCTTC. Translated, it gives CSVEGVESWGYTF.

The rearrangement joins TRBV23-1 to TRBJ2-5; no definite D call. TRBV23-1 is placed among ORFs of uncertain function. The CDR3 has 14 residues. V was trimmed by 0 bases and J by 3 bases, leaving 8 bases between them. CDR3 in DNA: TGCGCCAGCAGTCAATCTTTTGGGGAAGAGACCCAGTACTTC. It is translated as CASSQSFGEETQYF.

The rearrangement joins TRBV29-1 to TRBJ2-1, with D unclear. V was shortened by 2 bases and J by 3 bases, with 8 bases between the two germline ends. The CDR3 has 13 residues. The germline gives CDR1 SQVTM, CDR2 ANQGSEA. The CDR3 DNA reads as TGCAGCGTTGAATCGGCCGTCTACAATGAGCAGTTCTTC. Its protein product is CSVESAVYNEQFF.

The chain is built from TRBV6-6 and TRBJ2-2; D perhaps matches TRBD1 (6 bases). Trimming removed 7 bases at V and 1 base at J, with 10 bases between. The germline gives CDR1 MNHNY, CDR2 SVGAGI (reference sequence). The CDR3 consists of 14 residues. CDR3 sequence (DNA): TGTGCCAGCAAAACGGGACAGAACACCGGGGAGCTGTTTTTT. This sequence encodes CASKTGQNTGELFF.

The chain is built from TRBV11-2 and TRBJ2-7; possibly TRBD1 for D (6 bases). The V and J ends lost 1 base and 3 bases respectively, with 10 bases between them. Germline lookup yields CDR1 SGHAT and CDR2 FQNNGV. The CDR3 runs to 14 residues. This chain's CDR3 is CASSLGGTNYEQYF. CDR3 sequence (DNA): TGTGCCAGCAGCTTAGGGGGGACAAACTACGAGCAGTACTTC.

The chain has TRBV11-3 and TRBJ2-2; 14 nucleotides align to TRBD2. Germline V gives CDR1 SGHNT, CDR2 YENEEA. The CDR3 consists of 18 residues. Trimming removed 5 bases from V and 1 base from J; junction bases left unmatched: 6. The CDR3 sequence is CASSPGTSGRGNTGELFF. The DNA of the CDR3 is TGTGCCAGCAGCCCTGGGACTAGCGGGAGAGGGAACACCGGGGAGCTGTTTTTT.

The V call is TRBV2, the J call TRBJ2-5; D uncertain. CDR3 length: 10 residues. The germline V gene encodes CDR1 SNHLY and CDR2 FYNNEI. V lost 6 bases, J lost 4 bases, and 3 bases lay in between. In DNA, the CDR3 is TGTGCCAGCAGCCTAGAGACCCAGTACTTC. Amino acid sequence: CASSLETQYF. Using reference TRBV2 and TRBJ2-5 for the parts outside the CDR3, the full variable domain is EPEVTQTPSHQVTQMGQEVILRCVPISNHLYFYWYRQILGQKVEFLVSFYNNEISEKSEIFDDQFSVERPDGSNFTLKIRSTKLEDSAMYFCASSLETQYFGPGTRLLVL.

CDR3 in amino acids: CASSFGQGSHEQYF. Written as DNA, the CDR3 is TGTGCCAGCAGCTTTGGACAGGGGTCCCACGAGCAGTACTTC. V gene TRBV7-6 combines with J gene TRBJ2-7; TRBD1 matches 9 bases. V trimming: 3 bases; J trimming: 5 bases; junction bases outside the gene matches: 5. Germline CDR1 SGHVS, CDR2 FNYEAQ. This CDR3 comprises 14 residues.

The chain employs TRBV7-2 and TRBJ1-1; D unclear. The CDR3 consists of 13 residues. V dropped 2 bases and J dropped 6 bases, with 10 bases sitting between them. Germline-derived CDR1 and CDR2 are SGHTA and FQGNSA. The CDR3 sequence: CASSLSGVPEAFF. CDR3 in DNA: TGTGCCAGCAGCTTATCCGGGGTTCCTGAAGCTTTCTTT.

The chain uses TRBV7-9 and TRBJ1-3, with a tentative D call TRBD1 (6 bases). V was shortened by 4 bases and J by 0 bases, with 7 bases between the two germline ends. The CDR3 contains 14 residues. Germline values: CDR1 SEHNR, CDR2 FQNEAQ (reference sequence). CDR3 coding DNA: TGTGCCAGCAGCTGGGACAACTCTGGAAACACCATATATTTT. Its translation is CASSWDNSGNTIYF.

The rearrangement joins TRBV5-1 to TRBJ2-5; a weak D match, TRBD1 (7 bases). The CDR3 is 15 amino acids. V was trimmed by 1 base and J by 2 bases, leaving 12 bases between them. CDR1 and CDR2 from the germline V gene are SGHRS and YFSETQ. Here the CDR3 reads CASSLTAGGQETQYF. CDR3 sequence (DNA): TGCGCCAGCAGCTTGACGGCAGGGGGGCAAGAGACCCAGTACTTC.

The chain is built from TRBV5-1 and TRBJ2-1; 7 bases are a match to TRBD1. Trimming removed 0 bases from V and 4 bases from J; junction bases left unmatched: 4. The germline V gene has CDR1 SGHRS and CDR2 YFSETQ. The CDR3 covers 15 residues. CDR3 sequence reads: CASSLGDRGYNEQFF. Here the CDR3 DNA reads TGCGCCAGCAGCTTGGGGGACAGAGGATACAATGAGCAGTTCTTC. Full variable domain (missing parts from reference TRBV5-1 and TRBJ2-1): KAGVTQTPRYLIKTRGQQVTLSCSPISGHRSVSWYQQTPGQGLQFLFEYFSETQRNKGNFPGRFSGRQFSNSRSEMNVSTLELGDSALYLCASSLGDRGYNEQFFGPGTRLTVL.

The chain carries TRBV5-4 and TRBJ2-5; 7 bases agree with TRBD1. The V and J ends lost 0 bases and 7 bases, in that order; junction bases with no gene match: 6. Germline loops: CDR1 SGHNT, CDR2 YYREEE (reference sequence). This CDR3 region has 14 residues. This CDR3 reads CASSLVQGPATQYF. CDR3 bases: TGTGCCAGCAGCTTGGTACAGGGGCCCGCGACCCAGTACTTC.